These 11 T cell receptor beta chains share one sample of origin, sequenced in a study of shared T cell receptors in the human thymus. Some clones are missing from TCRdb's copy, which holds only in-frame ones; the method was immunoSEQ multiplex PCR. This table has about 500,000 clones, approximately 78% appearing once. This sample was also put to use in a study of human thymus T cells.

The sample taken for sequencing was thymocytes. Receptor source: a boy under two years old with a congenital heart defect.

V and J are TRBV11-2 and TRBJ2-2, with unresolved D. V was shortened by 0 bases and J by 4 bases, with 6 bases between the two germline ends. Germline V gene lookup returns CDR1 SGHAT and CDR2 FQNNGV. The CDR3 extends over 14 amino acids. The CDR3 reads CASSLDSSTGELFF. CDR3 DNA: TGTGCCAGCAGCTTAGATTCATCCACCGGGGAGCTGTTTTTT.

V usage is TRBV5-8 and J usage is TRBJ2-7, with D possibly TRBD2 on 5 matching bases. Trimming removed 10 bases at V and 4 bases at J, with 18 bases between. The CDR3 contains 13 residues. The germline CDR1 and CDR2 sequences are SGHTS and YDEGEE. CDR3 DNA: TGTGCCCGCTCAAGAACCGGCGGGTACGAGCAGTACTTC. Amino acid sequence: CARSRTGGYEQYF.

This clone was seen just once. The chain uses TRBV6-1 and TRBJ2-1; perhaps TRBD2 as D (6 bases). The CDR3 spans 14 residues. Trimming left V 7 bases short and J 8 bases short, with 18 bases between. Germline V CDR1 and CDR2: MNHNS, SASEGT. The CDR3 loop is CASTQKGGVHEQFF. DNA for the CDR3: TGTGCCAGCACCCAAAAGGGCGGGGTTCATGAGCAGTTCTTC.

This clone was detected only once. The chain joins TRBV28 to TRBJ2-2; TRBD2 matches 8 bases. CDR1 and CDR2 from the germline V gene are MDHEN and SYDVKM. V gave up 5 bases and J gave up 8 bases; unmatched junction bases: 10. The CDR3 is made up of 15 amino acids. The CDR3 sequence: CASSIQREKKGELFF. The CDR3 coding sequence is TGTGCCAGCAGTATCCAGCGGGAGAAAAAGGGGGAGCTGTTTTTT. Looking up the rest from reference TRBV28 and TRBJ2-2 gives the full variable domain: DVKVTQSSRYLVKRTGEKVFLECVQDMDHENMFWYRQDPGLGLRLIYFSYDVKMKEKGDIPEGYSVSREKKERFSLILESASTNQTSMYLCASSIQREKKGELFFGEGSRLTVL.

The V gene is TRBV27, the J gene TRBJ2-7; D is perhaps TRBD2 (6 bases). CDR3 length equals 14 residues. Deletions cut 6 bases from V and 2 bases from J, with 14 bases between. Germline values: CDR1 MNHEY, CDR2 SMNVEV (reference sequence). CDR3 residues: CASSPRSGTYEQYF. Written as DNA, the CDR3 is TGTGCCAGCAGCCCCCGTAGCGGAACCTACGAGCAGTACTTC.

As DNA, the CDR3 is TGCGCCAGCAGCCAAGACAGGACTAGCGGGAGCGCAACGACCAACAATGAGCAGTTCTTC. This encodes CASSQDRTSGSATTNNEQFF. The rearrangement joins TRBV4-1 to TRBJ2-1; TRBD2 matches at 13 bases. CDR1 is MGHRA, CDR2 YSYEKL, per germline. The V segment lost 0 bases and the J segment 5 bases; nucleotides outside the gene matches: 13. This CDR3 has 20 residues.

The rearrangement links TRBV9 to TRBJ2-3, with 9 positions matching TRBD2. Germline assignment: CDR1 SGDLS and CDR2 YYNGEE. CDR3 length equals 18 residues. V trimming: 4 bases; J trimming: 2 bases; junction bases outside the gene matches: 14. The CDR3 bases are TGTGCCAGCAGCCCGGGACTAGCCGTCTCGATTCCCACAGATACGCAGTATTTT. It codes for CASSPGLAVSIPTDTQYF.

The J gene is TRBJ2-7, the V gene TRBV7-9, with 9 bases aligning to TRBD1. V gave up 5 bases and J gave up 4 bases; unmatched junction bases: 21. Germline V gives CDR1 SEHNR, CDR2 FQNEAQ (reference sequence). The length of the CDR3 is 19 residues. Here the CDR3 reads CASSPHPGQGPLRGYEQYF. CDR3 nucleotide sequence: TGTGCCAGCAGCCCACACCCGGGACAGGGACCCCTAAGGGGGTACGAGCAGTACTTC.

The gene calls are TRBV28 and TRBJ2-3; tentative D call: TRBD1 (6 bases). Germline V CDR1 and CDR2: MDHEN, SYDVKM. Trimming pared 6 bases from V and 3 bases from J, leaving 10 bases between. CDR3 length: 13 residues. The CDR3 reads CASSTQGTDTQYF. The DNA of the CDR3 is TGTGCCAGCAGCACGCAGGGGACAGATACGCAGTATTTT.

This rearrangement joins TRBV7-2 to TRBJ1-5, with a possible D match to TRBD1 (5 bases). The ends were cut back, 0 bases at V and 2 bases at J, with 17 bases in the middle. Germline V gene lookup returns CDR1 SGHTA and CDR2 FQGNSA. The CDR3 extends over 18 amino acids. CDR3 DNA: TGTGCCAGCAGCTTAGCCGCAAAGGGGATTATCGGCAATCAGCCCCAGCATTTT. Its translation is CASSLAAKGIIGNQPQHF.

The chain recombines TRBV7-9 with TRBJ2-7; 12 bases fit TRBD2. Germline-derived CDR1 and CDR2 are SEHNR and FQNEAQ (reference sequence). CDR3 size: 16 residues. V gave up 5 bases and J gave up 6 bases; unmatched junction bases: 11. The CDR3 nucleotides are TGTGCCAGCAGCCCCCCACGACTAGCGGGAGAACCCGAGCAGTACTTC. This codes for CASSPPRLAGEPEQYF.